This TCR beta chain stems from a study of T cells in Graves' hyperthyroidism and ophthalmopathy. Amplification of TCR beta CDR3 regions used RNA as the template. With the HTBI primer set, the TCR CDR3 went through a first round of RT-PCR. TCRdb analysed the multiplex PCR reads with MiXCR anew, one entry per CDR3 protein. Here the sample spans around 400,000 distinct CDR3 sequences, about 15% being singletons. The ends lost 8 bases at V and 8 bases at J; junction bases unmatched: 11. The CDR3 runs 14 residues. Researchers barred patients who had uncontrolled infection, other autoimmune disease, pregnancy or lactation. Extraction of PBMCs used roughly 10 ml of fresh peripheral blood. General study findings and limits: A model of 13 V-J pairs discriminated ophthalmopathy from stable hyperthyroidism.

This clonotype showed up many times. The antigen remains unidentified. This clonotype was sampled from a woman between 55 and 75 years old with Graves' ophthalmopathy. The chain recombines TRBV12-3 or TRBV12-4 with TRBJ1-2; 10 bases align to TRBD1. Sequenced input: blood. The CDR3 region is CASGTGALLGGYTF. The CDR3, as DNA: TGTGCCAGCGGGACAGGGGCCCTCTTGGGGGGCTACACCTTC.